This T cell receptor beta chain is drawn from a study of blood T cell repertoires in COVID-19 (dated by TCRdb to the early 2020s). With regard to the full study: The collaborator samples originated in the United States, Italy and Spain and spanned the acute and convalescent phases of COVID-19. HLA class I and class II types, where available, came from metadata supplied by the sample provider rather than from assay-based typing. Deeply sampled blood TCRbeta repertoires from subjects exposed to, actively infected with, or recovered from COVID-19 were included in the dataset. A de-identified subject ID, COVID-19 status, age in years and sex were almost always included in the sample metadata. The prospective study material was composed of cDNA or gDNA derived from T cells, B-cell-depleted T cells, or PBMCs. The repertoires were released in a freely available public database meant as a resource for research on the immune response to SARS-CoV-2. Samples came from the ongoing ImmuneRACE study (first 160 participants) plus 1,254 subjects from 6 global collaborators.

Looking up the germline V gene (reference sequence) yields CDR1 MNHEY and CDR2 SMNVEV. There are 16 amino acids in the CDR3, from cysteine to phenylalanine inclusive. Only the CDR3 region is kept as DNA, spanning 48 bases read in frame from base 1. Trimming leaves V shorter by 5 bases and J shorter by 6 bases, with the junction holding 12 bases beyond the gene matches. Whole blood was collected in K2EDTA tubes by collaborating institutions according to the institutions' own protocols. For TCRbeta analysis, collaborator samples were shipped as frozen whole blood, as isolated PBMCs, or as DNA extracted from either sample type. TCRbeta CDR3 regions were amplified from genomic DNA by means of the immunoSEQ Assay, a bias-controlled multiplex PCR. Per the original workflow: Nucleated cell counts per sample were estimated from amplification of reference gene primers within the assay. To quantify the absolute abundance of each unique TCRbeta CDR3 rearrangement, sequence reads were collapsed and filtered. For each sample, productive Simpson clonality was calculated by taking the square root of Simpson's diversity index across productive rearrangements. This immuneACCESS table, as held by TCRdb, lists in-frame sequences with V and J called but not all clones. Of the missing ones, under half trace to an unresolved V gene in checked studies; the others have no known cause. Clonal size and the V and J genes are those of that table, whereas D and trimming came from the DNA. The sample data list 150,000 to 200,000 clones, and approximately 90% of these were observed just once. Roughly 2% of the sample lies in the top ten.

Results and caveats for the whole study, not just this receptor: The quantity of clinical and demographic metadata differed by source and by participant and was supplied without curation.

Of note for this clone: No antigen is known for it. No much larger clone is present one base from it, and per-base qualities are unavailable.

This clonotype was sampled from a man between 65 and 80 years old with active or convalescent COVID-19. Sequenced: peripheral blood. The chain employs TRBV27 and TRBJ1-5, with 8 junctional bases fitting TRBD1. The CDR3 here reads CASSPRTGQTLQPQHF. The bases read TGTGCCAGCAGTCCCCGGACAGGGCAGACCCTTCAGCCCCAGCATTTT.